The 5 T cell receptor beta chains in this list originate from one sample, sequenced in a study of glioma-infiltrating T cells after dendritic cell vaccination. Time point denoted: after dendritic cell vaccination, including at tumor progression/relapse. Using immunoSEQ multiplex PCR, the repertoire was profiled, and TCRdb retains in-frame clones only, with some absent. There are around 90,000 clones in the sample; approximately 78% occur only once, and 2% to 2.5% lies in the top ten. The sequencing here drew on blood, taken after dendritic cell vaccination. The receptors originated from a human donor with glioblastoma.

The V gene is TRBV7-6, the J gene TRBJ1-4; TRBD1 agrees at 10 bases. CDR3 length equals 14 residues. V shed 5 bases and J 11 bases; nucleotides not matched to a gene: 8. Germline V gene sequence: CDR1 SGHVS, CDR2 FNYEAQ. CDR3 region: CASSGDRTGGKLFF. The CDR3 DNA is TGTGCCAGCAGCGGCGATCGGACAGGGGGTAAACTGTTTTTT.

This chain uses TRBV30 with TRBJ2-6; D is ambiguous. The CDR3 consists of 14 residues. V lost 0 bases and J 0 bases, leaving 3 bases between the germline ends. Germline assignment: CDR1 GTSNPN and CDR2 SVGIG (reference sequence). As DNA, the CDR3 is TGTGCCTGGAGTGTCCACTCTGGGGCCAACGTCCTGACTTTC. Its protein is CAWSVHSGANVLTF.

This CDR3 reads CASSYGTTNTGELFF. CDR3 coding DNA: TGTGCCAGCAGTTATGGGACTACCAACACCGGGGAGCTGTTTTTT. This rearrangement joins TRBV6-6 to TRBJ2-2, with 7 bases identical to TRBD2. Germline V gives CDR1 MNHNY, CDR2 SVGAGI (reference sequence). V lost 3 bases, J lost 2 bases, and 3 bases stayed unmatched. This CDR3 has 15 residues.

This clone has a handful of counts. The J gene is TRBJ2-5, the V gene TRBV7-9, with D possibly being TRBD1 (5 bases). The germline CDR1 and CDR2 sequences are SEHNR and FQNEAQ (reference sequence). The length of the CDR3 is 17 residues. V was shortened by 5 bases and J by 0 bases, with 19 bases between the two germline ends. The CDR3 is CASSPLLGKQDQETQYF. The CDR3 DNA is TGTGCCAGCAGCCCCTTATTAGGGAAACAGGACCAAGAGACCCAGTACTTC.

The rearrangement uses TRBV21-1 and TRBJ1-2; the DNA was not used to check the table's D call, TRBD1. TRBV21-1 is a pseudogene locus. This CDR3 is 18 amino acids long. CDR3 nucleotide sequence: TGTGCCAGCAGCAAAGGTAAAGGACAGGGACCCACTAACTATGGCTACACCTTC. Translated: CASSKGKGQGPTNYGYTF.